This TCR beta chain was sequenced during a study of T cell clones after liver transplantation. Germline assignment: CDR1 LNHDA and CDR2 SQIVND (reference sequence). The CDR3 totals 15 residues. V trimming: 11 bases; J trimming: 4 bases; junction bases outside the gene matches: 12. This table comes from immunoSEQ multiplex PCR, and its TCRdb copy is limited to in-frame clones, with some not included. Among about 15,000 clones listed, 82% were seen once. The source is a human patient who received a liver transplant. The T cells may partly be graft donor cells. The source was CD8+ T cells from blood, collected around 49 months after liver transplant. V usage is TRBV19 and J usage is TRBJ2-1, with 9 bases that match TRBD1. The CDR3 DNA reads TGTGCCTCCCTCAACGCGGACAGGGGTTACAATGAGCAGTTCTTC. Its translation: CASLNADRGYNEQFF.